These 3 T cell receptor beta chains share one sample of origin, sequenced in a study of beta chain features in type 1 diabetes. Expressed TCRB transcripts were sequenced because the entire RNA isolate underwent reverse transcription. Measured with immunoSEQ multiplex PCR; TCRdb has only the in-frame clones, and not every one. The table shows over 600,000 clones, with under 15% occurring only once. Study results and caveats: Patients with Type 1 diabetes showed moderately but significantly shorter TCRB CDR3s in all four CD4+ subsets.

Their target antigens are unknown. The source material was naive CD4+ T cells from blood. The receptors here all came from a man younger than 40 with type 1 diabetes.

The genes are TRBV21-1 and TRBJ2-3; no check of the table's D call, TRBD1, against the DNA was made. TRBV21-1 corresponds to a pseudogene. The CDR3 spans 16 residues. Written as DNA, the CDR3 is TGTGCCAGCATACCAGGGGACAGGCCGAGCACAGATACGCAGTATTTT. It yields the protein CASIPGDRPSTDTQYF.

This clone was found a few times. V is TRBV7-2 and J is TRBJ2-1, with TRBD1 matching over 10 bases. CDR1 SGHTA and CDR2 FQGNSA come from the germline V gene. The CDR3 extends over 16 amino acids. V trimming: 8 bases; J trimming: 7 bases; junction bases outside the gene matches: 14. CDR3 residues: CASGEVYGTGDNEQFF. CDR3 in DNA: TGTGCCAGCGGGGAAGTCTATGGGACAGGGGATAATGAGCAGTTCTTC.

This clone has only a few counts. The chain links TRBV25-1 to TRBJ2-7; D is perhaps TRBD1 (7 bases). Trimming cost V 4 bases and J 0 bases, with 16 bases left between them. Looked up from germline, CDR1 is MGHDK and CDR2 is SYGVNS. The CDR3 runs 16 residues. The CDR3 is CASSGRTGGASYEQYF. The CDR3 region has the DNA TGTGCCAGCAGTGGACGGACAGGCGGGGCCTCCTACGAGCAGTACTTC.